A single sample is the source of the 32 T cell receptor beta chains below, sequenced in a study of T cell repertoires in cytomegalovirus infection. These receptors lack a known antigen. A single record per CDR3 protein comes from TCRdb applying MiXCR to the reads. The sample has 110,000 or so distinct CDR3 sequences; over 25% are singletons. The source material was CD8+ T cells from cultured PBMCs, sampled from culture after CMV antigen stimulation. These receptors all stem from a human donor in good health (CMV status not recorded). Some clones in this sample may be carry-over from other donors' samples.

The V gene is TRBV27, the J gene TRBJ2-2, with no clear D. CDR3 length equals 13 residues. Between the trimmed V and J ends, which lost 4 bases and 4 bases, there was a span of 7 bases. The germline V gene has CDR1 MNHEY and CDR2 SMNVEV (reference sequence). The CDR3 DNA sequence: TGTGCCAGCAGTTGGGCTGGCACCGGGGAGCTGTTTTTT. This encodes CASSWAGTGELFF.

CDR3 sequence reads: CASSPLAGVNEQFF. The CDR3 DNA sequence: TGTGCCAGCAGTCCACTAGCGGGGGTCAATGAGCAGTTCTTC. J is TRBJ2-1 and V is TRBV27; 11 bases are a match to TRBD2. The V gene's germline CDR1 is MNHEY and CDR2 SMNVEV (reference sequence). The CDR3 covers 14 residues. V lost 5 bases and J lost 6; bases outside the gene matches: 3.

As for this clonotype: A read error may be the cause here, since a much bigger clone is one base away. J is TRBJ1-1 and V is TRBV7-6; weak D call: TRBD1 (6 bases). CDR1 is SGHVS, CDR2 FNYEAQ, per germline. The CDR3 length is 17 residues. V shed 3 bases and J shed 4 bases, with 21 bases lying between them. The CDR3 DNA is TGTGCCAGCAGCTTGGAAGGGACATGGACCCGAAGCACTGAAGCTTTCTTT. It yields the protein CASSLEGTWTRSTEAFF.

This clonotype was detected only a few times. The chain's CDR3 is CASSPRTRTSTDTQYF. DNA of the CDR3: TGTGCCAGCAGCCCTCGGACTAGAACTAGCACAGATACGCAGTATTTT. The chain recombines TRBV7-9 with TRBJ2-3, with TRBD2 identical over 7 bases. J lost 0 bases, V lost 5 bases, and 8 bases had no gene match. The CDR3 is made up of 16 amino acids. Germline loops: CDR1 SEHNR, CDR2 FQNEAQ (reference sequence). The full variable domain, with the rest looked up from reference TRBV7-9 and TRBJ2-3, is DTGVSQNPRHKITKRGQNVTFRCDPISEHNRLYWYRQTLGQGPEFLTYFQNEAQLEKSRLLSDRFSAERPKGSFSTLEIQRTEQGDSAMYLCASSPRTRTSTDTQYFGPGTRLTVL.

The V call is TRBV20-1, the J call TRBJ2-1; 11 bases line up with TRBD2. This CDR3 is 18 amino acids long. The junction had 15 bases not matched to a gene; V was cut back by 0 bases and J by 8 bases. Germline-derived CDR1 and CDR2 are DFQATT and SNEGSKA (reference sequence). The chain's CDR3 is CSARDLGLAGGLEHEQFF. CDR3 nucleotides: TGCAGTGCTAGAGATCTGGGGCTAGCGGGGGGTCTGGAACATGAGCAGTTCTTC.

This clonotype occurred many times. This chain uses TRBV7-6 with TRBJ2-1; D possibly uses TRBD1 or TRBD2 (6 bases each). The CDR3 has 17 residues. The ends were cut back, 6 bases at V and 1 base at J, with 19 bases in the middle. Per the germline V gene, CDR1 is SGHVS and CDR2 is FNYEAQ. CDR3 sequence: CASSRGAGGISYNEQFF. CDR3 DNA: TGTGCCAGCAGTAGGGGGGCAGGCGGCATATCCTACAATGAGCAGTTCTTC.

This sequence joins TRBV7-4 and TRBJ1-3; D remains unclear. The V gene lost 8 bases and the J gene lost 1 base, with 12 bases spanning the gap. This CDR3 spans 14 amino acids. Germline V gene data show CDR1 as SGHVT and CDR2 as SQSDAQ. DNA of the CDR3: TGTGCCAGCCACGGCCTTTCTTCTGGAAACACCATATATTTT. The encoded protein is CASHGLSSGNTIYF.

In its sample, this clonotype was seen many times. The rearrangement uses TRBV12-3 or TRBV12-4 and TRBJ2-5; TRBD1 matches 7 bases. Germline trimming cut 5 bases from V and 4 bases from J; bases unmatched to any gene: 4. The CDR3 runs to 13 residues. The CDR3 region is CASSLGTAETQYF. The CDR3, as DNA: TGTGCCAGCAGTCTGGGGACAGCAGAGACCCAGTACTTC.

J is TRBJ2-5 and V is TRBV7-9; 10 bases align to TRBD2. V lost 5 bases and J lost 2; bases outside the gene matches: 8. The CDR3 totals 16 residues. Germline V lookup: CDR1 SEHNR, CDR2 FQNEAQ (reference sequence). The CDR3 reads CASSHPGLANQETQYF. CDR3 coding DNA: TGTGCCAGCAGCCATCCGGGACTAGCGAATCAAGAGACCCAGTACTTC.

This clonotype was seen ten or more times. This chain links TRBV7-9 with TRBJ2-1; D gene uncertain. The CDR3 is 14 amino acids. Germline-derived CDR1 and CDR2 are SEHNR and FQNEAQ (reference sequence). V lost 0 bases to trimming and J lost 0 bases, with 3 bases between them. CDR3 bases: TGTGCCAGCAGCTTAGCGGGCTCCTACAATGAGCAGTTCTTC. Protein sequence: CASSLAGSYNEQFF.

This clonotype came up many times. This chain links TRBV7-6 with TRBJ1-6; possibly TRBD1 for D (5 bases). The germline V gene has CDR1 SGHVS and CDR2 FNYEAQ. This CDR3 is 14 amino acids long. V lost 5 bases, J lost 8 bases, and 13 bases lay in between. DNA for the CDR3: TGTGCCAGCAGCGCCCGCGGGGGGGATTCACCCCTCCACTTT. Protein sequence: CASSARGGDSPLHF.

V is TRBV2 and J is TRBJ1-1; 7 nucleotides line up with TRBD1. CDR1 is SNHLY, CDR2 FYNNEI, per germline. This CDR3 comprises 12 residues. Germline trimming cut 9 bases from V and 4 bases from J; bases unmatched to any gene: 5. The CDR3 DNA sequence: TGTGCCAGAAGACAGGGTTCCACTGAAGCTTTCTTT. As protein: CARRQGSTEAFF.

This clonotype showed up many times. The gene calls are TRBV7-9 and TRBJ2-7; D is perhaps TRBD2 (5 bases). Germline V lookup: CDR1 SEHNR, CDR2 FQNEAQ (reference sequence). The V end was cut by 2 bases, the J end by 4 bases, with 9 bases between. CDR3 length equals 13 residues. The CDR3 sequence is CASSLRGLYEQYF. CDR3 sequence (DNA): TGTGCCAGCAGCTTACGAGGGCTGTACGAGCAGTACTTC. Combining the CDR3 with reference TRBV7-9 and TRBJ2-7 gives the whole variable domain DTGVSQNPRHKITKRGQNVTFRCDPISEHNRLYWYRQTLGQGPEFLTYFQNEAQLEKSRLLSDRFSAERPKGSFSTLEIQRTEQGDSAMYLCASSLRGLYEQYFGPGTRLTVT.

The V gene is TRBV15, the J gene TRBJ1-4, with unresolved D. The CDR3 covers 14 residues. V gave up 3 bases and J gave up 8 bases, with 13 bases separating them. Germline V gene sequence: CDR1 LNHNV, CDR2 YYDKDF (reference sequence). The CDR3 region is CATSSPQINEKLFF. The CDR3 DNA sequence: TGTGCCACCAGCAGCCCCCAGATCAACGAAAAACTGTTTTTT.

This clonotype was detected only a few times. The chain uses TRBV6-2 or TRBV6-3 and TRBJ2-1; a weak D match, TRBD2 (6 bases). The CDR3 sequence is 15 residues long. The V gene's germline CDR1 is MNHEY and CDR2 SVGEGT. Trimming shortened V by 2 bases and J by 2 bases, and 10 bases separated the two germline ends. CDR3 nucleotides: TGTGCCAGCAGTTACACGGGGGAGCCCTACAATGAGCAGTTCTTC. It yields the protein CASSYTGEPYNEQFF.

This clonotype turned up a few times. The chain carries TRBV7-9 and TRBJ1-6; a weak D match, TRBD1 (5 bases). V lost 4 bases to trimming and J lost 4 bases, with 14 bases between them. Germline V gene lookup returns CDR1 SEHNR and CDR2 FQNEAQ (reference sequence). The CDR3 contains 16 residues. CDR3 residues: CASSSQTAGYNSPLHF. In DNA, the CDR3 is TGTGCCAGCAGCTCACAGACAGCCGGGTATAATTCACCCCTCCACTTT.

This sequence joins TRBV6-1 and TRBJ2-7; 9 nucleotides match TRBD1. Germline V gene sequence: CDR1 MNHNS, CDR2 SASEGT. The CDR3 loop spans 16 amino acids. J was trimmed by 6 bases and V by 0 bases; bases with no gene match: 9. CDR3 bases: TGTGCCAGCAGTGAAGCGGGACAGGGTCTTTTGTTCGAGCAGTACTTC. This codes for CASSEAGQGLLFEQYF.

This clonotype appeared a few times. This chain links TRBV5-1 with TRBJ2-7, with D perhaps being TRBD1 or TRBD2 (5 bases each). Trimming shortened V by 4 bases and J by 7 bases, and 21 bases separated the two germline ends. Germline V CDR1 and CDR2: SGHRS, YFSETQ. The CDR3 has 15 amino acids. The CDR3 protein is CASSPRGAQGREQYF. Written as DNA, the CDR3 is TGCGCCAGCAGCCCCCGAGGGGCCCAGGGTCGGGAGCAGTACTTC.

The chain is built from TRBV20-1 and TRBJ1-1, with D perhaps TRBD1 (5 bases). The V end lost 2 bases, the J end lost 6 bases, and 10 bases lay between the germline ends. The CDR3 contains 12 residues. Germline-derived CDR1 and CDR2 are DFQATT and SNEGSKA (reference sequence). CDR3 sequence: CSARIGTAEAFF. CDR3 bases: TGCAGTGCTAGAATAGGGACGGCTGAAGCTTTCTTT.

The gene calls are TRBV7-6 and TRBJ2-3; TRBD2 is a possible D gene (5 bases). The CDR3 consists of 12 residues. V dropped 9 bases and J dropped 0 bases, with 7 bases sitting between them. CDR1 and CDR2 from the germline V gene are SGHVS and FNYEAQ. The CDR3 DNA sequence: TGTGCCAGTAGCGATAGCACAGATACGCAGTATTTT. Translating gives CASSDSTDTQYF.

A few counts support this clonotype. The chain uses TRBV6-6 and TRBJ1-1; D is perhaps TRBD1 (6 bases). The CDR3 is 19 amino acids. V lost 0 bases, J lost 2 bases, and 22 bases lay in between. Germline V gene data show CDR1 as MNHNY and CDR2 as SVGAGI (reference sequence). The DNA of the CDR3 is TGTGCCAGCAGTTACTCGGTCTTAATTAATGGACAGCTAAACACTGAAGCTTTCTTT. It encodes CASSYSVLINGQLNTEAFF.

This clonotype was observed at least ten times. The CDR3 region is CASSLAKEQETQYF. DNA for the CDR3: TGTGCCAGCAGCTTAGCGAAGGAGCAAGAGACCCAGTACTTC. This chain uses TRBV7-9 with TRBJ2-5; D is uncertain. The CDR3 sequence is 14 residues long. Trimming cost V 0 bases and J 2 bases, with 7 bases left between them. Germline-derived CDR1 and CDR2 are SEHNR and FQNEAQ (reference sequence).

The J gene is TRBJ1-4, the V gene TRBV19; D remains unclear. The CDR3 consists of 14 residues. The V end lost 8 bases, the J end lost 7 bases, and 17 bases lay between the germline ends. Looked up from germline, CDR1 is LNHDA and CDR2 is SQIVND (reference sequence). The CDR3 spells CASETREFPEKLFF. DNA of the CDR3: TGTGCCAGTGAGACCCGGGAATTTCCTGAAAAACTGTTTTTT. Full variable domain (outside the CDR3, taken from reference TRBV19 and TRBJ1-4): DGGITQSPKYLFRKEGQNVTLSCEQNLNHDAMYWYRQDPGQGLRLIYYSQIVNDFQKGDIAEGYSVSREKKESFPLTVTSAQKNPTAFYLCASETREFPEKLFFGSGTQLSVL.

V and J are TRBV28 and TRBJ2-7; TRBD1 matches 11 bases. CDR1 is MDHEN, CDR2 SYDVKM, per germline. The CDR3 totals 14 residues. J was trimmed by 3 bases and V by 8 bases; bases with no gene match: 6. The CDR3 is CASVLDRGRYEQYF. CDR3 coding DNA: TGTGCCAGCGTCTTGGACAGGGGGCGCTACGAGCAGTACTTC.

DNA for the CDR3: TGTGCCAGCAGTTATTCAGGAGACCTGAACACCGGGGAGCTGTTTTTT. Protein product: CASSYSGDLNTGELFF. The chain combines TRBV6-5 with TRBJ2-2; D gene ambiguous. Trimming left V 3 bases short and J 1 base short, with 12 bases between. The CDR3 consists of 16 residues. CDR1 is MNHEY, CDR2 SVGAGI, per germline.

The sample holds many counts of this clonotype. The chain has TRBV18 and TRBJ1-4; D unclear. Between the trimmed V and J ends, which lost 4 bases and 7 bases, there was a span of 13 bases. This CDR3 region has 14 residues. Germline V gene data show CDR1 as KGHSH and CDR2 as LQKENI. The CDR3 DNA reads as TGTGCCAGCTCACGGGCCTTAACCGGTGAAAAACTGTTTTTT. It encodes CASSRALTGEKLFF. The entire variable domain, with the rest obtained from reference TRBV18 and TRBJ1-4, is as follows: NAGVMQNPRHLVRRRGQEARLRCSPMKGHSHVYWYRQLPEEGLKFMVYLQKENIIDESGMPKERFSAEFPKEGPSILRIQQVVRGDSAAYFCASSRALTGEKLFFGSGTQLSVL.

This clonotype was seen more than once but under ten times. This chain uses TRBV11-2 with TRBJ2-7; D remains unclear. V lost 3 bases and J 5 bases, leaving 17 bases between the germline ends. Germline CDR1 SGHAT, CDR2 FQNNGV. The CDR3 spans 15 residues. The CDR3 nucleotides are TGTGCCAGCAGCTTTAGTAGAGGCCTGATCGACGAGCAGTACTTC. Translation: CASSFSRGLIDEQYF.

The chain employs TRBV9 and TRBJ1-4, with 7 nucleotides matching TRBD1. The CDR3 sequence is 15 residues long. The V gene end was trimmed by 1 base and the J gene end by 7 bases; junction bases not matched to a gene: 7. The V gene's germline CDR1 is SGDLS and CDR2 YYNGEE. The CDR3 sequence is CASSVTGASGEKLFF. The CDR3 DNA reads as TGTGCCAGCAGCGTAACAGGGGCGTCCGGTGAAAAACTGTTTTTT.

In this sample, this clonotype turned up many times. This CDR3 is CATQLGGNQPQHF. As DNA, the CDR3 is TGTGCCACTCAACTAGGTGGCAATCAGCCCCAGCATTTT. The chain is built from TRBV19 and TRBJ1-5; no reliable D call. This CDR3 contains 13 residues. V was cut by 10 bases and J by 2 bases, with 12 bases left in between. Per germline, CDR1 LNHDA and CDR2 SQIVND (reference sequence).

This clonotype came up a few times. CDR3 nucleotides: TGTGCCAGCAGTTTTACAGGCGTGAACACTGAAGCTTTCTTT. Its translation: CASSFTGVNTEAFF. The chain links TRBV12-3 or TRBV12-4 to TRBJ1-1, with D possibly matching TRBD1 (5 bases). V was clipped by 3 bases and J by 0 bases, with 8 bases between them. The CDR3 loop spans 14 amino acids.

CDR3 nucleotides: TGTGCCAGCAGCTTGGCCGGGACATCCGAACTCTATAATTCACCCCTCCACTTT. As protein: CASSLAGTSELYNSPLHF. V and J are TRBV5-6 and TRBJ1-6; a possible D gene is TRBD1 (6 bases). CDR1 is SGHDT and CDR2 is YYEEEE in the germline V gene. Trimming cost V 0 bases and J 3 bases, with 16 bases left between them. The CDR3 totals 18 residues.

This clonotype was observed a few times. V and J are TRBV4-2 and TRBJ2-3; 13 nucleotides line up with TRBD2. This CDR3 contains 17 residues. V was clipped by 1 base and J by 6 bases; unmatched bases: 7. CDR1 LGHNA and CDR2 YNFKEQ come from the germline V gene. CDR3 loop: CASSQALAGGPEDTQYF. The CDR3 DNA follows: TGTGCCAGCAGCCAAGCACTAGCGGGGGGGCCGGAGGATACGCAGTATTTT.